Reported below is one T cell receptor beta chain. Its antigen remains unknown. V dropped 3 bases and J dropped 7 bases, with 18 bases sitting between them. CDR1 and CDR2 from the germline V gene are MDHEN and SYDVKM. This CDR3 has 16 residues. The protocol attached unique molecular identifiers to individual cDNA molecules. Each CDR3 protein gets one entry after TCRdb re-called the 5' RACE reads with MiXCR. The data hold some 50,000 distinct CDR3 sequences, with 5.6% observed a single time. This entry belongs to a study of early T cells in non-severe SARS-CoV-2 infection. Study summary: Alpha and beta chains were unpaired, from unsorted whole-blood bulk RNA.

Study results and caveats: Clonotype matching in VDJdb favored anti-spike CD8 responses and did not capture private and CD4 specificities.

The chain has TRBV28 and TRBJ2-2; D is uncertain. The sequencing sample was made of whole blood. This receptor was obtained from an adult who was a healthcare worker with PCR-confirmed SARS-CoV-2 infection or an uninfected control (not recorded which). Written as DNA, the CDR3 is TGTGCCAGCAGTTTTAGGACCTTAGGGCGTGTCGGGGAGCTGTTTTTT. Amino acid sequence: CASSFRTLGRVGELFF.